This TCR beta chain derives from a study of blood T cell repertoires in COVID-19. Study-wide context: Nucleic acid was either cDNA or gDNA, and it came from T cells, B-cell-depleted T cells, or PBMCs.

Assay used: immunoSEQ multiplex PCR; TCRdb lists only in-frame clones, some missing. The data contain about 160,000 clones, roughly four fifths of them singletons. V lost 8 bases to trimming and J lost 1 base, with 5 bases between them. The CDR3 totals 11 residues. CDR1 is SNHLY and CDR2 is FYNNEI in the germline V gene. Source material: peripheral blood. The rearrangement links TRBV2 to TRBJ1-1; D gene uncertain. The receptor was derived from a man aged 40-49 years who had recovered from COVID-19. The CDR3 protein is CASPGNTEAFF. CDR3 coding DNA: TGTGCCAGCCCGGGGAACACTGAAGCTTTCTTT.